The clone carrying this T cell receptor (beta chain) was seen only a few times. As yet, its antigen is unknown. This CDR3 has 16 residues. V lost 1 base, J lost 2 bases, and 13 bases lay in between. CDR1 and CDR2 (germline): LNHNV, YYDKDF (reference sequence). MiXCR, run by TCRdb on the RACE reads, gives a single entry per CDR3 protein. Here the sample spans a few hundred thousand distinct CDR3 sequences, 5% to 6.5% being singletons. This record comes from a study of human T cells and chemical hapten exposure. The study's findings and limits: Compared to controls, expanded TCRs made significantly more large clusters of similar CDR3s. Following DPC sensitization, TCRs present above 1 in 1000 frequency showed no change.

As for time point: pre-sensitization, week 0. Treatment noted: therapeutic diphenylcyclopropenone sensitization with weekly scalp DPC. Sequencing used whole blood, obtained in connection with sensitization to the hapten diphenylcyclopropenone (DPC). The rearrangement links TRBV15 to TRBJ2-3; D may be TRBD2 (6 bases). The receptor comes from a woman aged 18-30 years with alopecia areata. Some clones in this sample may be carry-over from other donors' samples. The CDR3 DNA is TGTGCCACCAGCAGAGCCCACGGGGGATACACAGATACGCAGTATTTT. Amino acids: CATSRAHGGYTDTQYF. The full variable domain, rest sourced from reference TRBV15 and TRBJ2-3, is DAMVIQNPRYQVTQFGKPVTLSCSQTLNHNVMYWYQQKSSQAPKLLFHYYDKDFNNEADTPDNFQSRRPNTSFCFLDIRSPGLGDTAMYLCATSRAHGGYTDTQYFGPGTRLTVL.